These 30 T cell receptor beta chains originate from one sample sequenced in a study of T-cell memory formation after mild COVID-19. In TCRdb, the 5' RACE reads were re-called with MiXCR into one record per CDR3 protein. The sample holds fewer than 250,000 distinct CDR3 sequences; approximately 30% are singletons and the top ten take approximately 10%. The sequencing sample was made of PBMCs or a T cell subset sorted from them (not recorded which). The origin of the receptors is an adult woman who had mild COVID-19 (a few samples of this study predate the infection). Cell type and time point are not known.

This chain uses TRBV2 with TRBJ1-6, with D uncertain. This CDR3 spans 13 amino acids. Germline CDR1 reads SNHLY; CDR2 reads FYNNEI. Trimming cost V 5 bases and J 7 bases, with 9 bases left between them. CDR3 sequence: CASSTQWNSPLHF. The DNA of the CDR3 is TGTGCCAGCAGTACGCAATGGAATTCACCCCTCCACTTT.

V is TRBV5-1 and J is TRBJ2-5, with 8 bases identical to TRBD1. Trimming cost V 0 bases and J 3 bases; bases outside gene matches: 4. CDR3 length: 15 residues. Germline-derived CDR1 and CDR2 are SGHRS and YFSETQ. The DNA of the CDR3 is TGCGCCAGCAGCTTGGGGCAGGGGGCGGAAGAGACCCAGTACTTC. It translates to CASSLGQGAEETQYF.

The rearrangement uses TRBV4-3 and TRBJ1-6; D is possibly TRBD1 (5 bases). Trimming cost V 0 bases and J 0 bases, with 21 bases left between them. The length of the CDR3 is 21 residues. The germline V gene has CDR1 LGHNA and CDR2 YSLEER. As DNA, the CDR3 is TGCGCCAGCAGCCAAGATGCAGGGATGATCGAGAGTTACTCCTATAATTCACCCCTCCACTTT. Translated: CASSQDAGMIESYSYNSPLHF.

The CDR3 bases are TGTGCCAGCAGTTTTCTAGCCCCGGGACAGGCCACAGATACGCAGTATTTT. Amino acids: CASSFLAPGQATDTQYF. The V call is TRBV27, the J call TRBJ2-3, with TRBD1 identical over 8 bases. CDR1 is MNHEY, CDR2 SMNVEV, per germline (reference sequence). The CDR3 contains 17 residues. V dropped 3 bases and J dropped 2; count of bases not matched to a gene: 10.

This clonotype was seen a few times. The V and J genes are TRBV28 and TRBJ1-6, with 9 nucleotides matching TRBD1. Germline CDR1 and CDR2: MDHEN and SYDVKM. The V gene end was trimmed by 6 bases and the J gene end by 7 bases; junction bases not matched to a gene: 10. The CDR3 totals 16 residues. The CDR3: CASSIVTGTGNSPLHF. CDR3 bases: TGTGCCAGCAGCATAGTCACCGGGACAGGGAATTCACCCCTCCACTTT.

This chain joins TRBV4-2 and TRBJ1-1, with unresolved D. This CDR3 comprises 12 residues. From germline, CDR1 is LGHNA and CDR2 YNFKEQ. V was clipped by 4 bases and J by 1 base, with 4 bases between them. CDR3: CASSRGNTEAFF. For the CDR3, the DNA is TGTGCCAGCAGCCGAGGGAACACTGAAGCTTTCTTT.

Only a few counts were recorded for this clonotype. The chain links TRBV24-1 to TRBJ2-1; 8 positions agree with TRBD2. J lost 5 bases, V lost 5 bases, and 13 bases had no gene match. The CDR3 covers 17 residues. Germline CDR1 KGHDR, CDR2 SFDVKD. CDR3: CATSGWSGSSYDNEQFF. DNA for the CDR3: TGTGCCACCAGTGGCTGGAGCGGGAGTTCCTACGACAATGAGCAGTTCTTC.

This clonotype was observed a few times. V gene TRBV12-3 or TRBV12-4 combines with J gene TRBJ2-7, with 9 bases aligning to TRBD1. V trimming: 5 bases; J trimming: 0 bases; junction bases outside the gene matches: 8. The CDR3 has 16 residues. In DNA form, the CDR3 reads TGTGCCAGCAGTCCCTCCTGGGACAGGGACTCCTACGAGCAGTACTTC. Encoded protein: CASSPSWDRDSYEQYF.

This chain links TRBV14 with TRBJ2-3; D is uncertain. V lost 4 bases and J 4 bases, leaving 12 bases between the germline ends. The CDR3 consists of 14 residues. CDR1 and CDR2 (germline): SGHDN, FVKESK. CDR3 bases: TGTGCCAGCAGCCCCTCCTTTATTGCAGATACGCAGTATTTT. This translates into CASSPSFIADTQYF. Drawing the rest from reference TRBV14 and TRBJ2-3, the complete variable domain is EAGVTQFPSHSVIEKGQTVTLRCDPISGHDNLYWYRRVMGKEIKFLLHFVKESKQDESGMPNNRFLAERTGGTYSTLKVQPAELEDSGVYFCASSPSFIADTQYFGPGTRLTVL.

This clonotype was counted between two and nine times. The chain is built from TRBV12-3 or TRBV12-4 and TRBJ1-3, with D possibly matching TRBD1 (5 bases). This CDR3 contains 13 residues. The germline V and J ends were trimmed by 4 bases and 7 bases, with 11 bases remaining between them. For the CDR3, the DNA is TGTGCCAGCAGTTCCTATCAGGGTAACACCATATATTTT. Protein sequence: CASSSYQGNTIYF.

This chain joins TRBV9 and TRBJ2-3; 7 nucleotides align to TRBD2. The CDR3 is 16 amino acids. The junction had 6 bases not matched to a gene; V was cut back by 0 bases and J by 2 bases. Germline loops: CDR1 SGDLS, CDR2 YYNGEE. CDR3 residues: CASSVAGGSATDTQYF. For the CDR3, the DNA is TGTGCCAGCAGCGTAGCGGGGGGTAGCGCCACAGATACGCAGTATTTT. Drawing the rest from reference TRBV9 and TRBJ2-3, the complete variable domain is DSGVTQTPKHLITATGQRVTLRCSPRSGDLSVYWYQQSLDQGLQFLIQYYNGEERAKGNILERFSAQQFPDLHSELNLSSLELGDSALYFCASSVAGGSATDTQYFGPGTRLTVL.

This rearrangement joins TRBV27 to TRBJ1-2; 8 nucleotides line up with TRBD1. V dropped 5 bases and J dropped 6; count of bases not matched to a gene: 17. The CDR3 is 17 residues long. Germline CDR1 is MNHEY and CDR2 is SMNVEV (reference sequence). The CDR3 DNA follows: TGTGCCAGCAGTCCCACCCCCCGGGACAGGACGGCCCATGGCTACACCTTC. It specifies CASSPTPRDRTAHGYTF.

The rearrangement uses TRBV20-1 and TRBJ2-1; D is unresolved. CDR3 length: 12 amino acids. Trimming removed 6 bases from V and 9 bases from J, with 15 bases in between. Germline V lookup: CDR1 DFQATT, CDR2 SNEGSKA (reference sequence). The CDR3 loop is CSALGYAPEQFF. In nucleotides, the CDR3 is TGCAGTGCCCTCGGGTACGCGCCTGAGCAGTTCTTC.

This clonotype came up a few times. This chain uses TRBV24-1 with TRBJ1-5; no firm D call. V gave up 8 bases and J gave up 5 bases, with 6 bases separating them. Per the germline V gene, CDR1 is KGHDR and CDR2 is SFDVKD. The CDR3 loop spans 11 amino acids. The CDR3 DNA sequence: TGTGCCACCACCGGGTATCAGCCCCAGCATTTT. The encoded protein is CATTGYQPQHF.

The chain uses TRBV5-1 and TRBJ2-2; D is undetermined. The germline V gene has CDR1 SGHRS and CDR2 YFSETQ. The CDR3 runs 15 residues. Trimming pared 4 bases from V and 4 bases from J, leaving 14 bases between. For the CDR3, the DNA is TGCGCCAGCAGCGTGGACCCAGTGAGCACCGGGGAGCTGTTTTTT. It codes for CASSVDPVSTGELFF. Full variable domain (missing parts from reference TRBV5-1 and TRBJ2-2): KAGVTQTPRYLIKTRGQQVTLSCSPISGHRSVSWYQQTPGQGLQFLFEYFSETQRNKGNFPGRFSGRQFSNSRSEMNVSTLELGDSALYLCASSVDPVSTGELFFGEGSRLTVL.

The V call is TRBV15, the J call TRBJ2-3; D is unresolved. The CDR3 spans 13 residues. Germline CDR1 and CDR2: LNHNV and YYDKDF (reference sequence). The V end was cut by 9 bases, the J end by 0 bases, with 10 bases between. CDR3 protein: CATYGGSTDTQYF. For the CDR3, the DNA is TGTGCCACTTATGGCGGTAGCACAGATACGCAGTATTTT. The complete variable domain, with remaining parts taken from reference TRBV15 and TRBJ2-3, reads DAMVIQNPRYQVTQFGKPVTLSCSQTLNHNVMYWYQQKSSQAPKLLFHYYDKDFNNEADTPDNFQSRRPNTSFCFLDIRSPGLGDTAMYLCATYGGSTDTQYFGPGTRLTVL.

The chain carries TRBV12-3 or TRBV12-4 and TRBJ2-5; TRBD1 matches at 9 bases. The CDR3 consists of 13 residues. The V segment lost 6 bases and the J segment 3 bases; nucleotides outside the gene matches: 2. The CDR3 nucleotides read TGTGCCAGCAGGGGACAGGGAAAAGAGACCCAGTACTTC. As protein: CASRGQGKETQYF.

This clonotype has a handful of counts. The chain carries TRBV5-1 and TRBJ2-5, with D perhaps matching TRBD1 (6 bases). There are 17 residues in the CDR3. The V gene's germline CDR1 is SGHRS and CDR2 YFSETQ. The V and J ends lost 3 bases and 2 bases respectively, with 20 bases between them. Written as DNA, the CDR3 is TGCGCCAGCAGCTCGTGGCCAATGTACGGACAGCAAGAGACCCAGTACTTC. Translating gives CASSSWPMYGQQETQYF.

This clonotype turned up a few times. This chain links TRBV5-1 with TRBJ1-3; possibly TRBD1 for D (5 bases). V lost 1 base and J lost 2, with 10 bases in between. The CDR3 spans 15 residues. Germline lookup yields CDR1 SGHRS and CDR2 YFSETQ. The chain's CDR3 is CASSLQGSTGNTIYF. The CDR3 bases are TGCGCCAGCAGCTTGCAGGGCAGTACTGGAAACACCATATATTTT. Filled out from reference TRBV5-1 and TRBJ1-3, the complete variable domain reads KAGVTQTPRYLIKTRGQQVTLSCSPISGHRSVSWYQQTPGQGLQFLFEYFSETQRNKGNFPGRFSGRQFSNSRSEMNVSTLELGDSALYLCASSLQGSTGNTIYFGEGSWLTVV.

The CDR3 loop reads CSARAGGETQYF. The CDR3 region has the DNA TGCAGTGCTAGAGCAGGGGGAGAGACCCAGTACTTC. This chain joins TRBV20-1 and TRBJ2-5, with 7 bases that match TRBD1. This CDR3 is built from 12 residues. V shed 1 base, J shed 4 bases, and the junction held 0 bases outside the gene matches. Germline V lookup: CDR1 DFQATT, CDR2 SNEGSKA (reference sequence).

The chain uses TRBV4-2 and TRBJ2-7; 13 nucleotides match TRBD2. Losses at the gene ends were 4 bases for V and 1 base for J; bases not matched to a gene: 4. Germline assignment: CDR1 LGHNA and CDR2 YNFKEQ. The CDR3 spans 16 residues. The CDR3 nucleotides are TGTGCCAGCAGCCCAGAGGGACTAGCGGGATCCTACGAGCAGTACTTC. Translated: CASSPEGLAGSYEQYF.

This chain joins TRBV10-3 and TRBJ1-1; D unclear. This CDR3 has 12 residues. The germline V gene has CDR1 ENHRY and CDR2 SYGVKD. V was cut by 5 bases and J by 3 bases, with 7 bases left in between. This CDR3 reads CAISWGDTEAFF. As DNA, the CDR3 is TGTGCCATCAGTTGGGGAGACACTGAAGCTTTCTTT.

V and J are TRBV6-5 and TRBJ2-1; D could derive from TRBD1 or TRBD2 (6 bases each). The CDR3 is made up of 18 amino acids. Trimming shortened V by 5 bases and J by 8 bases, and 28 bases separated the two germline ends. Looked up from germline, CDR1 is MNHEY and CDR2 is SVGAGI. DNA for the CDR3: TGTGCCAGCAGTCCCGACAGGAAAGGCCGAGGAGGGGTCCATGAGCAGTTCTTC. It encodes CASSPDRKGRGGVHEQFF.

This rearrangement joins TRBV24-1 to TRBJ2-2; 8 bases map to TRBD1. The CDR3 sequence is 16 residues long. The J segment lost 5 bases and the V segment lost 0 bases, leaving 4 bases of the junction unmatched. Germline V gene lookup returns CDR1 KGHDR and CDR2 SFDVKD. CDR3 nucleotide sequence: TGTGCCACCAGTGATTTGACAGGGGGTCATACCGGGGAGCTGTTTTTT. Its protein is CATSDLTGGHTGELFF.

This chain joins TRBV30 and TRBJ2-1, with 7 nucleotides matching TRBD2. Germline loops: CDR1 GTSNPN, CDR2 SVGIG (reference sequence). V gave up 3 bases and J gave up 4 bases; unmatched junction bases: 6. The length of the CDR3 is 14 residues. The CDR3 spells CAWRLSGIYNEQFF. The CDR3 DNA reads TGTGCCTGGAGGTTGAGCGGGATATACAATGAGCAGTTCTTC.

This chain uses TRBV7-8 with TRBJ2-2; the match to TRBD1 covers 12 bases. The CDR3 length is 16 residues. The germline V gene encodes CDR1 SGHVS and CDR2 FQNEAQ. Trimming removed 5 bases from V and 4 bases from J; junction bases left unmatched: 5. The CDR3, as DNA: TGTGCCAGCAGCACCGGGACAGGGGGCGCCACCGGGGAGCTGTTTTTT. This encodes CASSTGTGGATGELFF.

The CDR3 reads CASSGGVAPNQPQHF. The CDR3 coding sequence is TGTGCCAGCAGCGGGGGGGTAGCTCCCAATCAGCCCCAGCATTTT. The chain couples TRBV7-3 to TRBJ1-5; D may be TRBD1 (5 bases). In germline, CDR1 is SGHTA, CDR2 FQGTGA. The CDR3 has 15 amino acids. Trimming pared 5 bases from V and 3 bases from J, leaving 14 bases between.

The rearrangement links TRBV6-2 or TRBV6-3 to TRBJ2-7, with TRBD2 identical over 8 bases. The germline V gene encodes CDR1 MNHEY and CDR2 SVGEGT. With V trimmed by 6 bases and J by 3 bases, 10 bases remained unmatched. This CDR3 has 15 residues. CDR3: CASRTLGLGGYEQYF. The CDR3 DNA is TGTGCCAGCAGAACCTTGGGACTAGGGGGCTACGAGCAGTACTTC.

In this sample, this clonotype turned up a few times. The rearrangement links TRBV2 to TRBJ1-5, with unresolved D. The CDR3 consists of 11 residues. V lost 6 bases and J lost 5, with 5 bases in between. Germline lookup yields CDR1 SNHLY and CDR2 FYNNEI. CDR3 in amino acids: CASSGDQPQHF. The DNA for the CDR3 is TGTGCCAGCAGCGGCGATCAGCCCCAGCATTTT. The whole variable domain, remainder taken from reference TRBV2 and TRBJ1-5, is EPEVTQTPSHQVTQMGQEVILRCVPISNHLYFYWYRQILGQKVEFLVSFYNNEISEKSEIFDDQFSVERPDGSNFTLKIRSTKLEDSAMYFCASSGDQPQHFGDGTRLSIL.

Only a few counts were recorded for this clonotype. This chain links TRBV6-5 with TRBJ2-1, with D possibly being TRBD1 or TRBD2 (6 bases each). The CDR3 is made up of 12 amino acids. Germline-derived CDR1 and CDR2 are MNHEY and SVGAGI. V shed 4 bases and J shed 10 bases, with 11 bases lying between them. CDR3 sequence (DNA): TGTGCCAGCAGTTTCGGGGGCCTGGAGCAGTTCTTC. Amino acids: CASSFGGLEQFF.